What follows are 9 T cell receptor beta chains derived from one specimen sequenced in a study of T cell changes during pregnancy in multiple sclerosis. Here immunoSEQ multiplex PCR was the method, and the copy in TCRdb shows in-frame clones only, minus some. The table has roughly 49,000 clones, about 91% seen once; the top ten hold around 1%. The sample consisted of peripheral blood, taken after pregnancy. These receptors were collected from a female donor with multiple sclerosis, enrolled in a pregnancy study.

The chain combines TRBV5-1 with TRBJ2-3, with D hard to call. V shed 0 bases and J shed 1 base, with 6 bases lying between them. The V gene's germline CDR1 is SGHRS and CDR2 YFSETQ. The CDR3 has 14 amino acids. CDR3 protein: CASSLAERTDTQYF. CDR3 in DNA: TGCGCCAGCAGCTTGGCGGAGCGCACAGATACGCAGTATTTT.

The chain uses TRBV27 and TRBJ1-4, with 8 positions matching TRBD1. V lost 5 bases, J lost 3 bases, and 17 bases stayed unmatched. The CDR3 is 19 amino acids. Germline V CDR1 and CDR2: MNHEY, SMNVEV (reference sequence). The CDR3 nucleotides are TGTGCCAGCAGTCAACGTGGACAGGGCCTGAGGAGGGCTAATGAAAAACTGTTTTTT. Translated, it gives CASSQRGQGLRRANEKLFF.

The V call is TRBV7-9, the J call TRBJ1-4; 11 nucleotides agree with TRBD1. CDR1 and CDR2 from the germline V gene are SEHNR and FQNEAQ (reference sequence). V lost 5 bases and J lost 8; bases outside the gene matches: 7. The CDR3 is made up of 15 amino acids. The chain's CDR3 is CASSAGTGGREKLFF. CDR3 nucleotide sequence: TGTGCCAGCAGCGCCGGGACAGGGGGAAGAGAAAAACTGTTTTTT.

The chain recombines TRBV6-5 with TRBJ2-5; TRBD1 agrees at 9 bases. The trim removed 2 bases at V and 4 bases at J, leaving 2 bases unmatched. The CDR3 length is 14 residues. The germline V gene encodes CDR1 MNHEY and CDR2 SVGAGI. CDR3 residues: CASSYNRGLETQYF. CDR3 DNA sequence: TGTGCCAGCAGTTACAACAGGGGGCTAGAGACCCAGTACTTC.

The rearrangement links TRBV15 to TRBJ1-4; TRBD1 might be the D (5 bases). The V and J ends lost 0 bases and 14 bases respectively, with 19 bases between them. The CDR3 extends over 15 amino acids. Germline-derived CDR1 and CDR2 are LNHNV and YYDKDF (reference sequence). The CDR3 DNA follows: TGTGCCACCAGCAGAGATCGGGGGGGAGGTCGACTCCTGTTTTTT. Translated, it gives CATSRDRGGGRLLFF.

The CDR3 reads CASDMNTEAFF. The CDR3 nucleotides are TGTGCCAGTGACATGAACACTGAAGCTTTCTTT. This chain uses TRBV19 with TRBJ1-1; D call uncertain. Trimming removed 8 bases at V and 0 bases at J, with 4 bases between. In germline, CDR1 is LNHDA, CDR2 SQIVND (reference sequence). This CDR3 has 11 residues. Using reference TRBV19 and TRBJ1-1 for the parts outside the CDR3, the full variable domain is DGGITQSPKYLFRKEGQNVTLSCEQNLNHDAMYWYRQDPGQGLRLIYYSQIVNDFQKGDIAEGYSVSREKKESFPLTVTSAQKNPTAFYLCASDMNTEAFFGQGTRLTVV.

The chain combines TRBV19 with TRBJ1-6; TRBD1 agrees at 7 bases. The V gene's germline CDR1 is LNHDA and CDR2 SQIVND (reference sequence). Germline trimming cut 1 base from V and 8 bases from J; bases unmatched to any gene: 11. The CDR3 spans 17 residues. CDR3 sequence: CASSIVRQGGGYSPLHF. Written as DNA, the CDR3 is TGTGCCAGTAGTATAGTCAGACAGGGAGGAGGCTATTCACCCCTCCACTTT.

The CDR3 loop is CSVEAPDREVNIQYF. The CDR3 coding sequence is TGCAGCGTTGAAGCCCCGGACAGGGAGGTGAACATTCAGTACTTC. The rearrangement uses TRBV29-1 and TRBJ2-4, with 8 bases that match TRBD1. There are 15 residues in the CDR3. V lost 1 base to trimming and J lost 7 bases; unmatched junction nucleotides: 9. The germline CDR1 and CDR2 sequences are SQVTM and ANQGSEA.

The rearrangement uses TRBV6-1 and TRBJ2-7, with 9 bases lining up with TRBD1. Germline CDR1 MNHNS, CDR2 SASEGT. V shed 2 bases and J 0 bases; nucleotides not matched to a gene: 2. The CDR3 is made up of 15 amino acids. The CDR3 nucleotides read TGTGCCAGCAGTGAATGGGACAGGGCCTCCTACGAGCAGTACTTC. This encodes CASSEWDRASYEQYF.